The 17 T cell receptor beta chains presented below share a single source sample, sequenced in a study of immune cell composition in non-small cell lung cancer. Repertoires were generated with immunoSEQ multiplex PCR, while TCRdb's copy carries only in-frame clones and drops some. This table has approximately 14,000 clones, over 65% appearing once. The sample was lung tumor tissue. These receptors originate from a human donor with non-small cell lung cancer.

This chain uses TRBV7-6 with TRBJ2-2; TRBD1 matches at 9 bases. With V trimmed by 1 base and J by 6 bases, 6 bases remained unmatched. Germline CDR1 and CDR2: SGHVS and FNYEAQ. The CDR3 extends over 16 amino acids. The CDR3 DNA sequence: TGTGCCAGCAGCTTAGAGGGGACAGGGATCCCCGGGGAGCTGTTTTTT. This translates into CASSLEGTGIPGELFF.

The chain couples TRBV6-6 to TRBJ1-1; D not certain. The V and J ends lost 8 bases and 1 base respectively, with 11 bases between them. This CDR3 has 13 amino acids. Per germline, CDR1 MNHNY and CDR2 SVGAGI (reference sequence). CDR3 bases: TGTGCCAGCTACTTGAGGGAGAACACTGAAGCTTTCTTT. Translating gives CASYLRENTEAFF.

The chain couples TRBV18 to TRBJ2-4; 10 positions agree with TRBD1. V was pared by 3 bases and J by 7 bases, with 3 bases of the junction left unmatched. The germline V gene encodes CDR1 KGHSH and CDR2 LQKENI. The CDR3 has 14 amino acids. DNA of the CDR3: TGTGCCAGCTCACCTGGACAGGGGGGGAACATTCAGTACTTC. Translating gives CASSPGQGGNIQYF.

This clone was seen more than once but under ten times. This chain connects TRBV18 to TRBJ1-5; D not certain. The V end lost 5 bases, the J end lost 0 bases, and 5 bases lay between the germline ends. Germline values: CDR1 KGHSH, CDR2 LQKENI. This CDR3 contains 13 residues. Here the CDR3 reads CASSAYSNQPQHF. CDR3 DNA sequence: TGTGCCAGCTCAGCGTATAGCAATCAGCCCCAGCATTTT.

V usage is TRBV2 and J usage is TRBJ1-1; D call uncertain. The CDR3 has 13 residues. The germline V gene encodes CDR1 SNHLY and CDR2 FYNNEI. Deletions cut 3 bases from V and 7 bases from J, with 12 bases between. CDR3 residues: CASSEILLDEAFF. CDR3 DNA: TGTGCCAGCAGTGAGATATTATTAGATGAAGCTTTCTTT. Full variable domain (missing parts from reference TRBV2 and TRBJ1-1): EPEVTQTPSHQVTQMGQEVILRCVPISNHLYFYWYRQILGQKVEFLVSFYNNEISEKSEIFDDQFSVERPDGSNFTLKIRSTKLEDSAMYFCASSEILLDEAFFGQGTRLTVV.

By sample share, this clone is medium-sized. The chain couples TRBV7-9 to TRBJ1-5, with D maybe TRBD1 (5 bases). CDR1 SEHNR and CDR2 FQNEAQ come from the germline V gene (reference sequence). CDR3 length equals 14 residues. The germline V and J ends were trimmed by 3 bases and 5 bases, with 11 bases remaining between them. Written as DNA, the CDR3 is TGTGCCAGCAGCTTCGGGACTATCGATCAGCCCCAGCATTTT. Protein product: CASSFGTIDQPQHF.

This clone was seen only a few times. The V call is TRBV6-5, the J call TRBJ1-1, with 7 bases matching TRBD1. Germline V gene sequence: CDR1 MNHEY, CDR2 SVGAGI. V lost 0 bases and J lost 13; bases outside the gene matches: 5. The CDR3 totals 12 residues. This CDR3 is CASSYSTGQLFF. CDR3 sequence (DNA): TGTGCCAGCAGTTACTCCACGGGACAGCTTTTCTTT.

V usage is TRBV28 and J usage is TRBJ2-2; possible D gene TRBD2, 5 bases. The CDR3 is 14 residues long. Germline V gene data show CDR1 as MDHEN and CDR2 as SYDVKM. Between the trimmed V and J ends, which lost 4 bases and 4 bases, there was a span of 10 bases. The CDR3 nucleotides are TGTGCCAGCAGTTATGGTGCGGGCACCGGGGAGCTGTTTTTT. Its protein is CASSYGAGTGELFF. The full variable domain, in which reference TRBV28 and TRBJ2-2 provide the parts outside the CDR3, is DVKVTQSSRYLVKRTGEKVFLECVQDMDHENMFWYRQDPGLGLRLIYFSYDVKMKEKGDIPEGYSVSREKKERFSLILESASTNQTSMYLCASSYGAGTGELFFGEGSRLTVL.

The chain carries TRBV25-1 and TRBJ2-7; 9 nucleotides agree with TRBD1. V gave up 5 bases and J gave up 4 bases; unmatched junction bases: 9. Germline CDR1 reads MGHDK; CDR2 reads SYGVNS. The CDR3 consists of 15 residues. Here the CDR3 reads CASSQPGQGRYEQYF. In DNA, the CDR3 is TGTGCCAGCAGTCAACCTGGACAGGGGCGGTACGAGCAGTACTTC.

The chain recombines TRBV30 with TRBJ1-1; D perhaps matches TRBD1 (6 bases). Germline lookup yields CDR1 GTSNPN and CDR2 SVGIG (reference sequence). V was clipped by 2 bases and J by 0 bases, with 22 bases between them. CDR3 size: 18 residues. The CDR3 here is CAWSCSPGQGILNTEAFF. The CDR3 DNA follows: TGTGCCTGGAGTTGTAGTCCGGGGCAGGGGATCCTGAACACTGAAGCTTTCTTT.

A few counts support this clone. The chain is built from TRBV30 and TRBJ1-2, with D maybe TRBD1 (6 bases). V shed 2 bases and J shed 7 bases, with 17 bases lying between them. CDR3 length equals 14 residues. Germline CDR1 and CDR2: GTSNPN and SVGIG (reference sequence). This chain's CDR3 is CAWSPDSGYGGYTF. The CDR3 DNA reads as TGTGCCTGGAGTCCGGACAGTGGATATGGTGGCTACACCTTC. Combining the CDR3 with reference TRBV30 and TRBJ1-2 gives the whole variable domain SQTIHQWPATLVQPVGSPLSLECTVEGTSNPNLYWYRQAAGRGLQLLFYSVGIGQISSEVPQNLSASRPQDRQFILSSKKLLLSDSGFYLCAWSPDSGYGGYTFGSGTRLTVV.

This clone was seen a few times. This chain uses TRBV18 with TRBJ2-1; D is unresolved. The germline CDR1 and CDR2 sequences are KGHSH and LQKENI. Trimming took 6 bases from V and 14 from J, leaving 20 bases between them. The CDR3 consists of 13 residues. CDR3 sequence: CASSRQRDGEKFF. The CDR3 DNA follows: TGTGCCAGCTCCCGGCAGCGAGACGGAGAAAAGTTCTTC.

The rearrangement links TRBV28 to TRBJ1-4; D is unclear. Germline V gene lookup returns CDR1 MDHEN and CDR2 SYDVKM. Trimming stripped 4 bases from V and 12 bases from J, with 18 bases between. The CDR3 is made up of 14 amino acids. The CDR3 DNA is TGTGCCAGCAGTTCCACGCGGAGGAGGCGGGAACTGTTTTTT. This gives the protein CASSSTRRRRELFF.

The V and J genes are TRBV5-4 and TRBJ1-1; a weak D match, TRBD1 (5 bases). Germline V gene data show CDR1 as SGHNT and CDR2 as YYREEE (reference sequence). The CDR3 spans 16 residues. V dropped 3 bases and J dropped 4 bases, with 19 bases sitting between them. CDR3 in amino acids: CASSSLKYAGRTEAFF. The CDR3 DNA reads TGTGCCAGCAGCTCCCTTAAGTACGCAGGGCGCACTGAAGCTTTCTTT.

The chain has TRBV28 and TRBJ2-2; 7 bases align to TRBD2. Losses at the gene ends were 3 bases for V and 3 bases for J; bases not matched to a gene: 4. In germline, CDR1 is MDHEN, CDR2 SYDVKM. CDR3 length: 15 amino acids. CDR3 nucleotides: TGTGCCAGCAGTTTCCGCGGGGGTGACACCGGGGAGCTGTTTTTT. This codes for CASSFRGGDTGELFF.

The V and J genes are TRBV28 and TRBJ1-4; the match to TRBD1 covers 9 bases. The germline V gene encodes CDR1 MDHEN and CDR2 SYDVKM. Germline trimming cut 7 bases from V and 8 bases from J; bases unmatched to any gene: 11. The CDR3 is made up of 15 amino acids. The CDR3: CASNFQGQGYEKLFF. CDR3 DNA sequence: TGTGCCAGCAACTTTCAGGGACAGGGATACGAAAAACTGTTTTTT.

This clone appeared a single time. V usage is TRBV5-6 and J usage is TRBJ2-7; a possible D gene is TRBD1 (5 bases). Germline V gene data show CDR1 as SGHDT and CDR2 as YYEEEE. The CDR3 is made up of 16 amino acids. Trimming took off 2 bases at V and 3 bases at J, with 18 bases between the two ends. CDR3: CASSFAITDTIYEQYF. CDR3 in DNA: TGTGCCAGCAGCTTTGCAATTACGGACACGATCTACGAGCAGTACTTC.